A single sample gave rise to the 21 T cell receptor beta chains below, sequenced in a study of blood T cell repertoires in COVID-19. Some clones are missing from TCRdb's copy, which holds only in-frame ones; the method was immunoSEQ multiplex PCR. The table shows some 150,000 clones, with approximately 90% occurring only once. Sequenced sample: peripheral blood. All receptors come from an older woman with acute or convalescent COVID-19.

This chain connects TRBV6-2 or TRBV6-3 to TRBJ2-5; maybe TRBD1 (6 bases). V was cut by 2 bases and J by 5 bases, with 12 bases left in between. The CDR3 is 14 amino acids. Germline lookup yields CDR1 MNHEY and CDR2 SVGEGT. CDR3 sequence (DNA): TGTGCCAGCAGTTACCTGACAGGTGGTGAGACCCAGTACTTC. Translating gives CASSYLTGGETQYF.

The chain carries TRBV18 and TRBJ1-4; tentatively, D is TRBD1 (5 bases). Deletions cut 1 base from V and 2 bases from J, with 14 bases between. The germline V gene encodes CDR1 KGHSH and CDR2 LQKENI. This CDR3 contains 17 residues. The CDR3 DNA follows: TGTGCCAGCTCACCACGGTCCAGGGAGGGCACTAATGAAAAACTGTTTTTT. Its protein is CASSPRSREGTNEKLFF.

This clone was observed once. Here the CDR3 DNA reads TGTGCCAGCTCATCTACAGCCGGGACAGGGTTGGGCGAGCAGTACTTC. It encodes CASSSTAGTGLGEQYF. The chain uses TRBV18 and TRBJ2-7; 9 nucleotides align to TRBD1. The CDR3 sequence is 16 residues long. The J segment lost 6 bases and the V segment lost 5 bases, leaving 14 bases of the junction unmatched. CDR1 is KGHSH and CDR2 is LQKENI in the germline V gene. The whole variable domain, remainder taken from reference TRBV18 and TRBJ2-7, is NAGVMQNPRHLVRRRGQEARLRCSPMKGHSHVYWYRQLPEEGLKFMVYLQKENIIDESGMPKERFSAEFPKEGPSILRIQQVVRGDSAAYFCASSSTAGTGLGEQYFGPGTRLTVT.

This chain links TRBV2 with TRBJ1-3, with TRBD1 matching over 7 bases. The CDR3 is 15 residues long. From germline, CDR1 is SNHLY and CDR2 FYNNEI. J was trimmed by 0 bases and V by 6 bases; bases with no gene match: 5. The CDR3 DNA follows: TGTGCCAGCAGGAGGGACAGCGACTCTGGAAACACCATATATTTT. Encoded protein: CASRRDSDSGNTIYF.

The rearrangement uses TRBV5-1 and TRBJ1-2; the match to TRBD1 covers 9 bases. There are 13 residues in the CDR3. CDR1 is SGHRS and CDR2 is YFSETQ in the germline V gene. The ends lost 3 bases at V and 5 bases at J; junction bases unmatched: 2. DNA of the CDR3: TGCGCCAGCAGCTCGGGACAGGGATATGGCTACACCTTC. Its protein product is CASSSGQGYGYTF.

The V gene is TRBV27, the J gene TRBJ1-2, with TRBD1 matching over 7 bases. J lost 8 bases, V lost 5 bases, and 17 bases had no gene match. Germline V gene sequence: CDR1 MNHEY, CDR2 SMNVEV (reference sequence). The CDR3 covers 16 residues. The CDR3 loop is CASSTTLPGQMRGYTF. Written as DNA, the CDR3 is TGTGCCAGCAGTACCACCCTTCCGGGACAGATGCGGGGCTACACCTTC.

The rearrangement links TRBV5-6 to TRBJ1-2, with D possibly being TRBD1 (5 bases). With 1 base removed from V and 7 bases from J, the gap between germline ends came to 17 bases. Germline values: CDR1 SGHDT, CDR2 YYEEEE. This CDR3 region has 15 residues. Here the CDR3 DNA reads TGTGCCAGCAGCTTGCGGGGACTACTCGGGGGTGGCTACACCTTC. It yields the protein CASSLRGLLGGGYTF.

J is TRBJ2-2 and V is TRBV11-2; 9 bases map to TRBD2. In germline, CDR1 is SGHAT, CDR2 FQNNGV. CDR3 length: 16 residues. The V segment lost 5 bases and the J segment 6 bases; nucleotides outside the gene matches: 10. The CDR3 nucleotides read TGTGCCAGCAGCCCCTGGACTAGCGAGCGATCCGGGGAGCTGTTTTTT. It translates to CASSPWTSERSGELFF.

V gene TRBV19 combines with J gene TRBJ1-6; D uncertain. Germline V gene sequence: CDR1 LNHDA, CDR2 SQIVND (reference sequence). This CDR3 contains 13 residues. V lost 5 bases, J lost 12 bases, and 14 bases lay in between. The CDR3 spells CASSPRQDRPLHF. CDR3 bases: TGTGCCAGTAGTCCCCGCCAGGATCGACCCCTCCACTTT.

The V gene is TRBV5-6, the J gene TRBJ1-3; perhaps TRBD1 as D (5 bases). V dropped 2 bases and J dropped 0 bases, with 15 bases sitting between them. Germline V CDR1 and CDR2: SGHDT, YYEEEE. There are 17 residues in the CDR3. CDR3 in DNA: TGTGCCAGCAGCTTAACAGGAATAGGTGCCTCTGGAAACACCATATATTTT. Encoded protein: CASSLTGIGASGNTIYF.

This sequence joins TRBV5-1 and TRBJ1-6, with D possibly being TRBD1 (6 bases). The CDR3 totals 15 residues. From germline, CDR1 is SGHRS and CDR2 YFSETQ. The V end lost 0 bases, the J end lost 7 bases, and 11 bases lay between the germline ends. The CDR3 DNA reads as TGCGCCAGCAGCTTGGCGGGGACAAGGAATTCACCCCTCCACTTT. The encoded protein is CASSLAGTRNSPLHF.

The J gene is TRBJ1-2, the V gene TRBV2, with TRBD1 as a possible D gene (5 bases). Trimming cost V 5 bases and J 0 bases, with 10 bases left between them. This CDR3 is built from 14 residues. Germline values: CDR1 SNHLY, CDR2 FYNNEI. The DNA of the CDR3 is TGTGCCAGCAGTCAGGGTGGGTCTAACTATGGCTACACCTTC. Its translation is CASSQGGSNYGYTF. Full variable domain (missing parts from reference TRBV2 and TRBJ1-2): EPEVTQTPSHQVTQMGQEVILRCVPISNHLYFYWYRQILGQKVEFLVSFYNNEISEKSEIFDDQFSVERPDGSNFTLKIRSTKLEDSAMYFCASSQGGSNYGYTFGSGTRLTVV.

The rearrangement links TRBV4-3 to TRBJ2-1; 11 bases match TRBD2. The CDR3 totals 17 residues. V lost 4 bases and J lost 9; bases outside the gene matches: 14. The germline V gene has CDR1 LGHNA and CDR2 YSLEER. This CDR3 is CASSPNRGSGGAGEQFF. The CDR3 DNA reads TGCGCCAGCAGCCCCAACCGGGGTAGCGGGGGGGCGGGTGAGCAGTTCTTC.

This clone was found once. The chain is built from TRBV9 and TRBJ1-1; 8 bases are shared with TRBD1. J was trimmed by 2 bases and V by 5 bases; bases with no gene match: 14. Germline CDR1 is SGDLS and CDR2 is YYNGEE. This CDR3 region has 17 residues. Written as DNA, the CDR3 is TGTGCCAGCAGAGACTTACTGGGGACAGGAGCCAACACTGAAGCTTTCTTT. Translation: CASRDLLGTGANTEAFF. Together with reference TRBV9 and TRBJ1-1, the CDR3 gives the full variable domain: DSGVTQTPKHLITATGQRVTLRCSPRSGDLSVYWYQQSLDQGLQFLIQYYNGEERAKGNILERFSAQQFPDLHSELNLSSLELGDSALYFCASRDLLGTGANTEAFFGQGTRLTVV.

The V and J genes are TRBV19 and TRBJ1-3; D might be TRBD1 (5 bases). Trimming stripped 4 bases from V and 5 bases from J, with 18 bases between. The CDR3 consists of 16 residues. Germline V gene lookup returns CDR1 LNHDA and CDR2 SQIVND (reference sequence). CDR3 DNA: TGTGCCAGTAGTACCGCGGGACCTTCGGCAAGAAACACCATATATTTT. Protein product: CASSTAGPSARNTIYF.

The V gene is TRBV7-6, the J gene TRBJ1-1; D perhaps matches TRBD1 (5 bases). Germline CDR1 reads SGHVS; CDR2 reads FNYEAQ. The CDR3 loop spans 16 amino acids. The V gene lost 5 bases and the J gene lost 0 bases, with 16 bases spanning the gap. The CDR3 region is CASSLRASGMNTEAFF. Written as DNA, the CDR3 is TGTGCCAGCAGCCTCAGAGCTTCAGGGATGAACACTGAAGCTTTCTTT. Looking up the rest from reference TRBV7-6 and TRBJ1-1 gives the full variable domain: GAGVSQSPRYKVTKRGQDVALRCDPISGHVSLYWYRQALGQGPEFLTYFNYEAQQDKSGLPNDRFSAERPEGSISTLTIQRTEQRDSAMYRCASSLRASGMNTEAFFGQGTRLTVV.

The V call is TRBV13, the J call TRBJ2-3, with 7 bases fitting TRBD1. The CDR3 totals 16 residues. Germline assignment: CDR1 PRHDT and CDR2 FYEKMQ (reference sequence). Trimming took 4 bases from V and 3 from J; bases not matched to a gene: 10. The CDR3 loop is CASSYGTDFGTDTQYF. CDR3 DNA: TGTGCCAGCAGCTACGGGACAGACTTCGGTACAGATACGCAGTATTTT.

The rearrangement links TRBV6-5 to TRBJ1-2; 7 positions match TRBD1. Germline V CDR1 and CDR2: MNHEY, SVGAGI. The CDR3 has 14 residues. Unmatched junction bases numbered 7, after V lost 5 bases and J lost 4 bases. The CDR3 DNA sequence: TGTGCCAGCAGTCTGGACAGGAGTCTCTATGGCTACACCTTC. This sequence encodes CASSLDRSLYGYTF.

The chain combines TRBV5-1 with TRBJ1-4; 8 nucleotides align to TRBD1. The CDR3 is 19 amino acids. J gave up 7 bases and V 4 bases, and 21 bases lay outside the gene matches. CDR1 is SGHRS, CDR2 YFSETQ, per germline. CDR3 loop: CASSPSGGGGQGVREKLFF. The CDR3 DNA sequence: TGCGCCAGCAGCCCATCGGGGGGCGGCGGACAGGGTGTGCGTGAAAAACTGTTTTTT.

This chain uses TRBV10-3 with TRBJ2-7, with 9 bases lining up with TRBD1. The CDR3 has 15 amino acids. V lost 2 bases and J lost 5; bases outside the gene matches: 7. The germline V gene has CDR1 ENHRY and CDR2 SYGVKD. The CDR3 bases are TGTGCCATCAGTGAGGCCTCCGGGACAGGGAACGAGCAGTACTTC. Protein sequence: CAISEASGTGNEQYF.

This clone was seen only once. This rearrangement joins TRBV5-1 to TRBJ1-1; 7 bases agree with TRBD1. The CDR3 contains 11 residues. The V gene end was trimmed by 5 bases and the J gene end by 8 bases; junction bases not matched to a gene: 3. CDR1 SGHRS and CDR2 YFSETQ come from the germline V gene. For the CDR3, the DNA is TGCGCCAGCAGGGAACAGGGGGAAGCTTTCTTT. Amino acid sequence: CASREQGEAFF.